This TCR beta chain originates from a study of blood T cells in healthy people across ages. Germline V gene sequence: CDR1 SGHRS, CDR2 YFSETQ. With 6 bases removed from V and 0 bases from J, the gap between germline ends came to 13 bases. This CDR3 spans 14 amino acids. Points from the study as a whole: Among long-lived donors, naive CD4+ cells were more numerous and diversity higher than in aged donors. Possibly, changes in expanded clonotypes were confounded because donor CMV status was unknown.

A sample-barcoded 5' primer and a J-beta primer mix were used in a second PCR of roughly 6 to 11 cycles. Each CDR3 protein gets one entry after TCRdb re-called the 5' RACE reads with MiXCR. The profile shows about 1,600,000 distinct CDR3 sequences, roughly 40% of them singletons. In regard to this clonotype: Its cognate antigen is unknown.

Extraction of total RNA produced a minimum of 5 micrograms from each sample. The sequenced material came from blood. V is TRBV5-1 and J is TRBJ2-7; tentative D call: TRBD2 (5 bases). The sequence was obtained from a woman younger than 35 in good health. The CDR3 DNA reads as TGCGCCAGCACCTCCAACGGGGACTCCTACGAGCAGTACTTC. As protein: CASTSNGDSYEQYF.